The 26 T cell receptor beta chains given below trace back to one sample, sequenced in a study of blood T cell repertoires in COVID-19 (TCRdb year 2020). Library method: the immunoSEQ multiplex PCR assay. In TCRdb, the immuneACCESS table is reduced to in-frame sequences with V and J assigned. These tables do not hold every clone; where another copy was compared, an unresolved V gene accounts for under half, and the others remain unexplained. The table for this sample lists approximately 250,000 clones; roughly 89% of them were counted only once. The ten largest clones capture more than 1.5% of the sample. Sequenced: peripheral blood. The origin of the receptors is a woman aged 40 to 50 who had recovered from COVID-19.

The rearrangement links TRBV5-1 to TRBJ1-1, with a possible D match to TRBD1 (5 bases). The germline V gene has CDR1 SGHRS and CDR2 YFSETQ. The CDR3 contains 13 residues. Between the trimmed V and J ends, which lost 0 bases and 6 bases, there was a span of 9 bases. CDR3 region: CASSLVDRSEAFF. CDR3 DNA: TGCGCCAGCAGCTTGGTCGACAGATCTGAAGCTTTCTTT.

J is TRBJ1-4 and V is TRBV5-8; D possibly corresponds to TRBD1 (5 bases). Germline CDR1 SGHTS, CDR2 YDEGEE. V was shortened by 1 base and J by 8 bases, with 18 bases between the two germline ends. The CDR3 has 16 amino acids. The CDR3 sequence: CASSLWGGAGNEKLFF. CDR3 in DNA: TGTGCCAGCAGCTTGTGGGGGGGTGCAGGGAACGAAAAACTGTTTTTT.

The V gene is TRBV4-1, the J gene TRBJ2-1; 11 bases agree with TRBD1. Germline lookup yields CDR1 MGHRA and CDR2 YSYEKL. V dropped 5 bases and J dropped 5; count of bases not matched to a gene: 5. This CDR3 spans 15 amino acids. The CDR3 nucleotides read TGCGCCAGCAGCTGGGGACAGGGGGTCAACAATGAGCAGTTCTTC. This sequence encodes CASSWGQGVNNEQFF.

The gene calls are TRBV28 and TRBJ1-2, with D possibly matching TRBD1 (6 bases). V dropped 9 bases and J dropped 8 bases, with 19 bases sitting between them. CDR1 and CDR2 from the germline V gene are MDHEN and SYDVKM. The CDR3 is 13 amino acids. The CDR3 bases are TGTGCCAGTAAATCCGGACAGTCTCACGGCTACACCTTC. Residues: CASKSGQSHGYTF.

V gene TRBV6-6 combines with J gene TRBJ1-5; 9 nucleotides line up with TRBD1. The ends lost 4 bases at V and 1 base at J; junction bases unmatched: 5. The CDR3 loop spans 16 amino acids. CDR1 and CDR2 from the germline V gene are MNHNY and SVGAGI (reference sequence). The CDR3 here is CASSWGTGTSNQPQHF. In nucleotides, the CDR3 is TGTGCCAGCAGTTGGGGGACAGGGACGAGCAATCAGCCCCAGCATTTT.

The rearrangement links TRBV5-1 to TRBJ1-1; 9 bases are shared with TRBD1. Germline CDR1 reads SGHRS; CDR2 reads YFSETQ. The CDR3 length is 15 residues. V lost 3 bases and J lost 3; bases outside the gene matches: 6. The CDR3 DNA is TGCGCCAGCAGCTGGTCAACAGGGGGCGACACTGAAGCTTTCTTT. Its protein is CASSWSTGGDTEAFF.

The chain combines TRBV30 with TRBJ1-1, with D hard to call. V gave up 3 bases and J gave up 0 bases, with 8 bases separating them. Germline V gene lookup returns CDR1 GTSNPN and CDR2 SVGIG (reference sequence). The CDR3 has 13 residues. CDR3 bases: TGTGCCTGGAGCCCGGTAATGAACACTGAAGCTTTCTTT. Translation: CAWSPVMNTEAFF.

The CDR3 reads CASSLPGTSTDTQYF. The CDR3 DNA is TGTGCCAGCAGCTTGCCGGGAACTAGCACAGATACGCAGTATTTT. The chain recombines TRBV5-4 with TRBJ2-3, with D possibly matching TRBD2 (5 bases). Trimming removed 1 base at V and 0 bases at J, with 9 bases between. Germline V gene data show CDR1 as SGHNT and CDR2 as YYREEE (reference sequence). The CDR3 covers 15 residues.

The CDR3 DNA sequence: TGTGCCAGCAGCCCCAGACAGGGGTACACTGAAGCTTTCTTT. This sequence encodes CASSPRQGYTEAFF. This chain links TRBV11-2 with TRBJ1-1; TRBD1 agrees at 8 bases. CDR1 SGHAT and CDR2 FQNNGV come from the germline V gene. The CDR3 loop spans 14 amino acids. The V gene end was trimmed by 5 bases and the J gene end by 3 bases; junction bases not matched to a gene: 5.

This clone was seen more than once but under ten times. DNA for the CDR3: TGTGCCAGCAGCGTAGCTGTAGCGGATACGCAGTATTTT. It codes for CASSVAVADTQYF. The chain carries TRBV9 and TRBJ2-3; D possibly corresponds to TRBD2 (5 bases). Germline assignment: CDR1 SGDLS and CDR2 YYNGEE. V was trimmed by 0 bases and J by 6 bases, leaving 8 bases between them. This CDR3 region has 13 residues.

The V call is TRBV5-6, the J call TRBJ1-4, with D maybe TRBD1 (6 bases). The CDR3 is made up of 13 amino acids. V gave up 8 bases and J gave up 2 bases, with 10 bases separating them. Germline loops: CDR1 SGHDT, CDR2 YYEEEE. Here the CDR3 DNA reads TGTGCCAGTTCAGGGGAGACTAATGAAAAACTGTTTTTT. Translation gives CASSGETNEKLFF.

The chain joins TRBV6-1 to TRBJ1-2; D is uncertain. The CDR3 has 12 residues. V was pared by 2 bases and J by 6 bases, with 7 bases between. Germline V gene data show CDR1 as MNHNS and CDR2 as SASEGT. The CDR3 loop is CASSEFFDGYTF. The DNA of the CDR3 is TGTGCCAGCAGTGAATTCTTCGATGGCTACACCTTC.

The chain carries TRBV10-2 and TRBJ2-5; D uncertain. Trimming left V 6 bases short and J 12 bases short, with 23 bases between. The CDR3 contains 14 residues. Germline V gives CDR1 WSHSY, CDR2 SAAADI. CDR3 loop: CASSEQASPSKKYF. For the CDR3, the DNA is TGCGCCAGCAGCGAGCAAGCCTCCCCCTCAAAGAAGTACTTC.

The chain couples TRBV6-5 to TRBJ2-3, with 10 bases that match TRBD2. Trimming at V came to 6 bases and at J to 10 bases, leaving 13 bases not matched to a gene. The V gene's germline CDR1 is MNHEY and CDR2 SVGAGI. The CDR3 has 15 amino acids. The CDR3 DNA reads TGTGCCAGCAGCCCGCAAAGCGGGGGGGGGTTGTCGCAGTATTTT. It specifies CASSPQSGGGLSQYF.

J is TRBJ1-5 and V is TRBV4-2; no clear D. This CDR3 is 14 amino acids long. Germline V gene data show CDR1 as LGHNA and CDR2 as YNFKEQ. The germline V and J ends were trimmed by 0 bases and 1 base, with 4 bases remaining between them. This chain's CDR3 is CASSQEGSNQPQHF. DNA of the CDR3: TGTGCCAGCAGCCAAGAGGGCAGCAATCAGCCCCAGCATTTT.

The CDR3 sequence: CASKWGSGQDNSPLHF. The CDR3 region has the DNA TGTGCCAGCAAGTGGGGGTCGGGACAGGATAATTCACCCCTCCACTTT. V and J are TRBV2 and TRBJ1-6; 8 bases agree with TRBD1. V dropped 7 bases and J dropped 5; count of bases not matched to a gene: 10. The CDR3 totals 16 residues. The germline V gene has CDR1 SNHLY and CDR2 FYNNEI.

The chain joins TRBV7-6 to TRBJ2-7, with D maybe TRBD2 (5 bases). Trimming shortened V by 4 bases and J by 5 bases, and 18 bases separated the two germline ends. The CDR3 contains 15 residues. CDR1 is SGHVS, CDR2 FNYEAQ, per germline. In nucleotides, the CDR3 is TGTGCCAGCAGCTCACGCGCGAGGGCTCGGGACGAGCAGTACTTC. This encodes CASSSRARARDEQYF.

This rearrangement joins TRBV6-1 to TRBJ1-5, with D perhaps TRBD1 (6 bases). There are 15 residues in the CDR3. Trimming stripped 3 bases from V and 3 bases from J, with 12 bases between. Germline V gene lookup returns CDR1 MNHNS and CDR2 SASEGT. CDR3: CASSEVTGLNQPQHF. The DNA of the CDR3 is TGTGCCAGCAGTGAGGTGACAGGACTCAATCAGCCCCAGCATTTT.

CDR3 sequence reads: CASSLRENTGELFF. The CDR3 region has the DNA TGTGCCAGCAGCTTGAGAGAGAACACCGGGGAGCTGTTTTTT. The chain couples TRBV7-7 to TRBJ2-2, with D unresolved. Trimming shortened V by 3 bases and J by 1 base, and 6 bases separated the two germline ends. CDR1 is SSHAT, CDR2 FNYEAQ, per germline (reference sequence). This CDR3 comprises 14 residues.

The V call is TRBV28, the J call TRBJ1-6; D possibly corresponds to TRBD1 (5 bases). The CDR3 extends over 14 amino acids. CDR1 and CDR2 from the germline V gene are MDHEN and SYDVKM. The V and J ends lost 7 bases and 10 bases respectively, with 17 bases between them. CDR3 bases: TGTGCCAGCAAGAGCCAGGGCATCGGGTCACCCCTCCACTTT. Its protein is CASKSQGIGSPLHF. The complete variable domain, with remaining parts taken from reference TRBV28 and TRBJ1-6, reads DVKVTQSSRYLVKRTGEKVFLECVQDMDHENMFWYRQDPGLGLRLIYFSYDVKMKEKGDIPEGYSVSREKKERFSLILESASTNQTSMYLCASKSQGIGSPLHFGNGTRLTVT.

This sequence joins TRBV5-1 and TRBJ1-1; D not resolved. This CDR3 spans 13 amino acids. Germline CDR1 is SGHRS and CDR2 is YFSETQ. V lost 0 bases, J lost 5 bases, and 8 bases lay in between. CDR3 sequence (DNA): TGCGCCAGCAGCTTGGACATTGTGACTGAAGCTTTCTTT. Amino acids: CASSLDIVTEAFF.

The V and J genes are TRBV6-5 and TRBJ2-5; a weak D match, TRBD1 (7 bases). V was shortened by 7 bases and J by 5 bases, with 17 bases between the two germline ends. There are 14 residues in the CDR3. Germline values: CDR1 MNHEY, CDR2 SVGAGI. The CDR3, as DNA: TGTGCCAGCAACACCTACAGGGGAGGCGAGACCCAGTACTTC. Protein product: CASNTYRGGETQYF.

The chain is built from TRBV5-1 and TRBJ2-2, with TRBD1 identical over 8 bases. After removal of 5 bases from V and 5 bases from J, the junction contained 8 bases not matched to a gene. CDR3 size: 15 residues. Germline CDR1 and CDR2: SGHRS and YFSETQ. CDR3 in amino acids: CASRYQGAQTGELFF. CDR3 nucleotides: TGCGCCAGCAGATACCAGGGGGCTCAGACCGGGGAGCTGTTTTTT.

The chain is built from TRBV6-5 and TRBJ2-3; 10 bases match TRBD2. In germline, CDR1 is MNHEY, CDR2 SVGAGI. The CDR3 consists of 16 residues. J was trimmed by 3 bases and V by 0 bases; bases with no gene match: 3. CDR3 sequence (DNA): TGTGCCAGCAGTTACTCGGTAGCGGGGGGTACAGATACGCAGTATTTT. Amino acid sequence: CASSYSVAGGTDTQYF.

The chain recombines TRBV2 with TRBJ1-1, with 7 positions matching TRBD1. The CDR3 totals 10 residues. Germline V lookup: CDR1 SNHLY, CDR2 FYNNEI. Losses at the gene ends were 6 bases for V and 8 bases for J; bases not matched to a gene: 0. DNA of the CDR3: TGTGCCAGCAGGGACAGGGAAGCTTTCTTT. As protein: CASRDREAFF.

This chain uses TRBV5-1 with TRBJ1-1; D is perhaps TRBD1 (6 bases). Germline V gives CDR1 SGHRS, CDR2 YFSETQ. The CDR3 covers 14 residues. Trimming cost V 3 bases and J 1 base, with 10 bases left between them. CDR3 loop: CASSSGQTNTEAFF. CDR3 in DNA: TGCGCCAGCAGCTCCGGACAGACGAACACTGAAGCTTTCTTT.